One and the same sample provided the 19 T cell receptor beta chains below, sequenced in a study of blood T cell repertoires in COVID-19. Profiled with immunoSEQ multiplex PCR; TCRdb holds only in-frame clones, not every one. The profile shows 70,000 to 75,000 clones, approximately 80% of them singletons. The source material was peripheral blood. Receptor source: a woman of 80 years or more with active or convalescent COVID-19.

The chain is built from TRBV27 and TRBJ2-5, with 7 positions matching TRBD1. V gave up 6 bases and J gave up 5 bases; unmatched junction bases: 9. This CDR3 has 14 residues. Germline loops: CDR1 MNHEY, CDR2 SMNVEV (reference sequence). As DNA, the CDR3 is TGTGCCAGCAGAAAAACAGGGGTAAGGGAGACCCAGTACTTC. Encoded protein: CASRKTGVRETQYF.

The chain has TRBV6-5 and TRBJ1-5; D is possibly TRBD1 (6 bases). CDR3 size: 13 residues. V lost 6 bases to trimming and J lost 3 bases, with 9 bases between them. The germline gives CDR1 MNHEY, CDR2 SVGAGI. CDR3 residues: CASSRTDNQPQHF. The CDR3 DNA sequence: TGTGCCAGCAGCCGGACAGACAATCAGCCCCAGCATTTT.

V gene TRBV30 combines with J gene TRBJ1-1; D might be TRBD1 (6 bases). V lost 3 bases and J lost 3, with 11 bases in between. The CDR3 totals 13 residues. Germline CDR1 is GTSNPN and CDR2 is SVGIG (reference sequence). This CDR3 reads CAWRTGIYTEAFF. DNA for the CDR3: TGTGCCTGGAGAACAGGGATTTACACTGAAGCTTTCTTT. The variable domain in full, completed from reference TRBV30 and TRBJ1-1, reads SQTIHQWPATLVQPVGSPLSLECTVEGTSNPNLYWYRQAAGRGLQLLFYSVGIGQISSEVPQNLSASRPQDRQFILSSKKLLLSDSGFYLCAWRTGIYTEAFFGQGTRLTVV.

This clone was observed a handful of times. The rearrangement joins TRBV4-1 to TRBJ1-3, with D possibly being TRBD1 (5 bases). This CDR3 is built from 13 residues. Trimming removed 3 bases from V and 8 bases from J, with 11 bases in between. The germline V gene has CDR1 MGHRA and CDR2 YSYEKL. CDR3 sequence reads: CASSQVGGDTIYF. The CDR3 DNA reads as TGCGCCAGCAGCCAGGTCGGGGGAGACACCATATATTTT.

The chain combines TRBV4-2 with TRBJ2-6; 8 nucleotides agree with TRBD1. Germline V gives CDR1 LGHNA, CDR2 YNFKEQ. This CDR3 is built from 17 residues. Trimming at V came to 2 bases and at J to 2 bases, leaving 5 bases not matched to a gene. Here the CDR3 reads CASSQNPGGAGANVLTF. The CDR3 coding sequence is TGTGCCAGCAGCCAAAACCCAGGGGGCGCTGGGGCCAACGTCCTGACTTTC.

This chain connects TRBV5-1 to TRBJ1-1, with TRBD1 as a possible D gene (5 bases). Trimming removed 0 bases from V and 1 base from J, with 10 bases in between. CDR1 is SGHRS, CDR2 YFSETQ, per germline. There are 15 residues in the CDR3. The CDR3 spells CASSLAGGTNTEAFF. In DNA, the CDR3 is TGCGCCAGCAGCTTGGCCGGGGGTACGAACACTGAAGCTTTCTTT.

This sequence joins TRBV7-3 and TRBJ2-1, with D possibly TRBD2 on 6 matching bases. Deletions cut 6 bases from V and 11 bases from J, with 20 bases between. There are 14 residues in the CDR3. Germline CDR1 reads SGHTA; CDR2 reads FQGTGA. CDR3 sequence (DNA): TGTGCCAGCAGGGACGGGCCCTCCGGGGGTCAGCAGTTCTTC. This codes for CASRDGPSGGQQFF.

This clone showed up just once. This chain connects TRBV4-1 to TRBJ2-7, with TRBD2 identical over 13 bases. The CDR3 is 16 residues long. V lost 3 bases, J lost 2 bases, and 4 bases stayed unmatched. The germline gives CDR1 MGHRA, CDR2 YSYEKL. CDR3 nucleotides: TGCGCCAGCAGCCAGGCCGGGACTAGCGGGACCTACGAGCAGTACTTC. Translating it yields CASSQAGTSGTYEQYF.

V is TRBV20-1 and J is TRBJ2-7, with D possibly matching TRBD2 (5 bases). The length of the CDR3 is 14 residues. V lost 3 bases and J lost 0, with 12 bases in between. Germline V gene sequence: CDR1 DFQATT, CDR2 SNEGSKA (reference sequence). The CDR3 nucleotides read TGCAGTGCTAGTTGGGTGGGGAGCTCCTACGAGCAGTACTTC. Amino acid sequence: CSASWVGSSYEQYF.

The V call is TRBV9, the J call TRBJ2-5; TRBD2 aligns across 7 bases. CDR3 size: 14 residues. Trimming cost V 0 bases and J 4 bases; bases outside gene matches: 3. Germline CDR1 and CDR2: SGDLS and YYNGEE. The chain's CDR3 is CASSVAGGGETQYF. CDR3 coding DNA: TGTGCCAGCAGCGTAGCGGGAGGTGGAGAGACCCAGTACTTC.

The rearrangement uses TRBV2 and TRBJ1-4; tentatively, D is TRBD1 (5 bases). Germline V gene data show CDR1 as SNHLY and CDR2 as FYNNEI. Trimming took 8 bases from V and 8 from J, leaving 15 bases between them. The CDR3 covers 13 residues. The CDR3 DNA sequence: TGTGCCAGCCGAGAAGGCCGGGGGGAAAAACTGTTTTTT. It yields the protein CASREGRGEKLFF.

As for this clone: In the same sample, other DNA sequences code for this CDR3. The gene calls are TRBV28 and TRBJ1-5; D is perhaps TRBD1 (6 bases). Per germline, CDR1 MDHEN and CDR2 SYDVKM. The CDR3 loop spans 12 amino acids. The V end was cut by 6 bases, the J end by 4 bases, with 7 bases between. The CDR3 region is CASSRGNQPQHF. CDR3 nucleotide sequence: TGTGCCAGCAGCAGGGGAAATCAGCCCCAGCATTTT.

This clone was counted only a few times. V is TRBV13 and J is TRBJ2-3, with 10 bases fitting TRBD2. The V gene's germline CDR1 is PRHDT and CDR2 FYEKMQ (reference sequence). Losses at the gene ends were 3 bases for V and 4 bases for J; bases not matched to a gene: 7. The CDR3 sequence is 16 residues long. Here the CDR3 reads CASSLGLATEPDTQYF. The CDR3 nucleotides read TGTGCCAGCAGCTTGGGACTAGCGACGGAGCCAGATACGCAGTATTTT.

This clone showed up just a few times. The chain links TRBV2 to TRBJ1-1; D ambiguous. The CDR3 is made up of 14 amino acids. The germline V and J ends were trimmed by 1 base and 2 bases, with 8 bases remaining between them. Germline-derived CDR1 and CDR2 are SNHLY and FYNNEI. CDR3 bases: TGTGCCAGCAGTGAAGACAGCTACAACACTGAAGCTTTCTTT. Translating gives CASSEDSYNTEAFF.

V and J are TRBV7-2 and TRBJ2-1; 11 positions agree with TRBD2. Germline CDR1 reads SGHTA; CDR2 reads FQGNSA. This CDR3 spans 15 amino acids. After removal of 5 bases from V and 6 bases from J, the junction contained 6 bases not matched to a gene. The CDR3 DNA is TGTGCCAGCAGCCAAGGACTAGCGGGCTTCAATGAGCAGTTCTTC. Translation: CASSQGLAGFNEQFF.

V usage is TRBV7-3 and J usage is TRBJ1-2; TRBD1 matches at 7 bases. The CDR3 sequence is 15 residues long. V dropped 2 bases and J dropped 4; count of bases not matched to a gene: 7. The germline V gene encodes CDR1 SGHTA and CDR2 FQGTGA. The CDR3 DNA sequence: TGTGCCAGCAGCTTAGGGGCCGGGACAGTCTATGGCTACACCTTC. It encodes CASSLGAGTVYGYTF.

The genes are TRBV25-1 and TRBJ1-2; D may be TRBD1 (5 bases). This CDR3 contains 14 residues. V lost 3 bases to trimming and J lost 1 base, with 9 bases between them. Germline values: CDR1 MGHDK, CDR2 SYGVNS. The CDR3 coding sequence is TGTGCCAGCAGTGAGCTACAGGTTAACTATGGCTACACCTTC. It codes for CASSELQVNYGYTF.

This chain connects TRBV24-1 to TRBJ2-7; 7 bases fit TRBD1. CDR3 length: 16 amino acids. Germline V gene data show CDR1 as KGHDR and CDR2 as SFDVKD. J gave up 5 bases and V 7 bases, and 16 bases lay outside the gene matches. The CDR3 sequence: CATSARDSVGWDEQYF. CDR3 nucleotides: TGTGCCACCAGCGCAAGGGACAGCGTAGGGTGGGACGAGCAGTACTTC.

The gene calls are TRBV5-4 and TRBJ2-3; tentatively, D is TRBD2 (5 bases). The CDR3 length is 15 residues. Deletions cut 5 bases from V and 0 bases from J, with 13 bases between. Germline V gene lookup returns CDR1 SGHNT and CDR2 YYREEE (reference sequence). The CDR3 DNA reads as TGTGCCAGCAGACCGTCGGGGATTAGCACAGATACGCAGTATTTT. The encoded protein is CASRPSGISTDTQYF.